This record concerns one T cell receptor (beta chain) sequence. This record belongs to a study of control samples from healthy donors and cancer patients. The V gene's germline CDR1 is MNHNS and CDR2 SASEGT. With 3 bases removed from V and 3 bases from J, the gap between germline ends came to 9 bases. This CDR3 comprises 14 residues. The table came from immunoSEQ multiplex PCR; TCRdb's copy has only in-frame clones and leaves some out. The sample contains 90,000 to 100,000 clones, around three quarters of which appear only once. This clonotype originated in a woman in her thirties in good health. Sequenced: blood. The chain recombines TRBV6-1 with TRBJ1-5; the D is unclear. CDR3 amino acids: CASSEVQSNQPQHF. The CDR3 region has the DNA TGTGCCAGCAGTGAGGTTCAGTCCAATCAGCCCCAGCATTTT.